At least ten counts were recorded for the clone carrying this T cell receptor beta chain. Its antigen is undetermined. Germline V lookup: CDR1 MGHRA, CDR2 YSYEKL. The V end was cut by 1 base, the J end by 2 bases, with 15 bases between. The CDR3 is made up of 16 amino acids. Researchers barred patients who had uncontrolled infection, other autoimmune disease, pregnancy or lactation. This sample is drawn from a study of T cells in Graves' hyperthyroidism and ophthalmopathy. Regions amplified from RNA transcripts were the TCR beta CDR3 regions. With the HTBI primer set, the TCR CDR3 went through a first round of RT-PCR. TCRdb called the multiplex PCR reads again in MiXCR, with one record for every CDR3 protein. The sample includes 400,000 to 550,000 distinct CDR3 sequences, 24% of them seen just once. Study conclusions and caveats: Prediction of ophthalmopathy progression came a median around 6.5 months pre-onset. A model of 13 V-J pairs discriminated ophthalmopathy from stable hyperthyroidism.

Material: blood. This sequence was found in a woman aged 30 to 39 with Graves' ophthalmopathy. The genes are TRBV4-1 and TRBJ2-7; a possible D gene is TRBD1 (6 bases). The CDR3 sequence: CASSQGGGGRTYEQYF. The CDR3 coding sequence is TGCGCCAGCAGCCAAGGAGGGGGTGGAAGAACCTACGAGCAGTACTTC.